Below, one T cell receptor (beta chain) is given with its context. The CDR3 spans 13 residues. V was pared by 3 bases and J by 7 bases, with 10 bases between. Germline assignment: CDR1 LGHDT and CDR2 YNNKEL (reference sequence). The data belong to a study of blood T cell repertoires in COVID-19. Study background: Spain, Italy and the United States supplied samples that represented acute and convalescent COVID-19. In each case, the material was cDNA or gDNA derived from T cells, B-cell-depleted T cells, or PBMCs.

How the authors handled the data: By means of reference gene primer amplification, nucleated cell counts were estimated. Sequencing was performed with immunoSEQ multiplex PCR; in TCRdb, only in-frame clones are kept and a portion is missing. V and J calls and clone size come straight from that table; D and trimming were deduced from the DNA. The repertoire holds under 150,000 clones, with over 65% as singletons. The chain links TRBV3-1 (or the pseudogene TRBV3-2) to TRBJ1-5, with D maybe TRBD1 (5 bases). The sequence was obtained from a woman aged 40 to 50 with acute or convalescent COVID-19. Input material: peripheral blood. Here the CDR3 DNA reads TGTGCCAGCAGCCAGCAGGGTGAGCAGCCCCAGCATTTT. Protein sequence: CASSQQGEQPQHF.